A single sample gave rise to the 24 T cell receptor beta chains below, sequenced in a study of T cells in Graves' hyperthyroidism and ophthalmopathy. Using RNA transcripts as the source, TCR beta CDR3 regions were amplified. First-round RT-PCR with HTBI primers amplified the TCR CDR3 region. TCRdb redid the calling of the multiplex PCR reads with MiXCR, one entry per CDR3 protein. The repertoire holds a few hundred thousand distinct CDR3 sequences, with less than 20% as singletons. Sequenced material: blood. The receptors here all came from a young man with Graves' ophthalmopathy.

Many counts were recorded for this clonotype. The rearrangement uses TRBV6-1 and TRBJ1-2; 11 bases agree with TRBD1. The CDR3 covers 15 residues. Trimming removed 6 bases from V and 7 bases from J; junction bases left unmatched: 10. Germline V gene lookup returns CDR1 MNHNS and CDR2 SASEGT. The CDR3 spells CASSSGQGVVGGYTF. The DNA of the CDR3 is TGTGCCAGCAGCTCGGGACAGGGGGTGGTTGGTGGCTACACCTTC.

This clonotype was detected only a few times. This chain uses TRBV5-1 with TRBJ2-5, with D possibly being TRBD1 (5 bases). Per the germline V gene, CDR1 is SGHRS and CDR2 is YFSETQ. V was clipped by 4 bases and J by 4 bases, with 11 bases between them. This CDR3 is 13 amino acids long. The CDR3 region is CASSRQQIETQYF. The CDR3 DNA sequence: TGCGCCAGCAGCAGACAGCAGATAGAGACCCAGTACTTC.

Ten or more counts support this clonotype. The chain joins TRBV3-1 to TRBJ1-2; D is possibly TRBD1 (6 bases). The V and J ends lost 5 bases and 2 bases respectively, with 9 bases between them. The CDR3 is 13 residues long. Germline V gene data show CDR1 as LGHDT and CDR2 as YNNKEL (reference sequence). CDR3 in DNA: TGTGCCAGCAGCACAGGGCGCAACTATGGCTACACCTTC. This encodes CASSTGRNYGYTF.

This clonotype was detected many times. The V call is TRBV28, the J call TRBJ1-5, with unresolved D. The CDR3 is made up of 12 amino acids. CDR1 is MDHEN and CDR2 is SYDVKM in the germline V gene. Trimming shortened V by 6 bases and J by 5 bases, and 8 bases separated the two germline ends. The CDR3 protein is CASSQEYQPQHF. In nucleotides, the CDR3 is TGTGCCAGCAGCCAAGAATATCAGCCCCAGCATTTT.

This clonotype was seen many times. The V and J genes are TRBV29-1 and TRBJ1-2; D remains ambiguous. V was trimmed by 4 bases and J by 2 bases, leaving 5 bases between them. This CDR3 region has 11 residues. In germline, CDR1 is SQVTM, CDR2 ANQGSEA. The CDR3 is CSVGGNYGYTF. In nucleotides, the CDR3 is TGCAGCGTTGGAGGCAACTATGGCTACACCTTC.

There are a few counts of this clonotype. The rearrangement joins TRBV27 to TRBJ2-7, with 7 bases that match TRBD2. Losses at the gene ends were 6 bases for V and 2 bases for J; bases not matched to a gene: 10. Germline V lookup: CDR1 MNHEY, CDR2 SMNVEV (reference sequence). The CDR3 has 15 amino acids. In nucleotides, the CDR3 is TGTGCCAGCAGCCAATCGCGGGGGTCACCCTACGAGCAGTACTTC. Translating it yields CASSQSRGSPYEQYF.

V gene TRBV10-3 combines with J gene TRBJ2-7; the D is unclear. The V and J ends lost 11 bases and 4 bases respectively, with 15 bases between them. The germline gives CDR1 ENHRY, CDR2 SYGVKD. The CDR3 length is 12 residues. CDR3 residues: CAAASGDYEQYF. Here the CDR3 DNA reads TGTGCCGCAGCCAGTGGAGATTACGAGCAGTACTTC.

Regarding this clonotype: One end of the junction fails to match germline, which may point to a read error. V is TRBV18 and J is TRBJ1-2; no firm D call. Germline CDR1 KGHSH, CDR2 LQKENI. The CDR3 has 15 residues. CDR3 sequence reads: CASPPGSGTDYGYTF. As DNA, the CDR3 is TGTGCCAGCCCACCAGGATCGGGAACAGACTATGGCTACACCTTC.

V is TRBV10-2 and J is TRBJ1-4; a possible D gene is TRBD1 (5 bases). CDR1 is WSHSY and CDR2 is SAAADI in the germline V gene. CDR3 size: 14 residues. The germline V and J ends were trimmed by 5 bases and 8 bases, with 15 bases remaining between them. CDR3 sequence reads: CASSSSSRGEKLFF. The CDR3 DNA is TGCGCCAGCAGTAGTTCATCGAGGGGAGAAAAACTGTTTTTT.

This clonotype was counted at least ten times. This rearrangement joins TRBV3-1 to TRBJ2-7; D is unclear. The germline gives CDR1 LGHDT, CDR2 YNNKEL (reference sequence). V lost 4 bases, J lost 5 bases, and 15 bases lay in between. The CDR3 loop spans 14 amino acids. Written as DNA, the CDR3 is TGTGCCAGCAGCCCTCGGCGAGGAATCCACGAGCAGTACTTC. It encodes CASSPRRGIHEQYF.

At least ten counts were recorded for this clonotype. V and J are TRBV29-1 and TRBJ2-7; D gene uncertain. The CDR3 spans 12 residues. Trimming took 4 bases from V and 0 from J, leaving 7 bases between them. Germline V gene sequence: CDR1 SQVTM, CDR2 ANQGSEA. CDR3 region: CSVGTFSYEQYF. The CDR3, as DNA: TGCAGCGTTGGAACATTCTCCTACGAGCAGTACTTC.

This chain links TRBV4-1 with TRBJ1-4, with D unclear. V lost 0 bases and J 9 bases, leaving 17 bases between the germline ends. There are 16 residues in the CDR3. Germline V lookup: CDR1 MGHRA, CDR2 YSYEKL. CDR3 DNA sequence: TGCGCCAGCAGCCAAGATGGTCCGGGGATCCTGCAAAAACTGTTTTTT. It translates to CASSQDGPGILQKLFF.

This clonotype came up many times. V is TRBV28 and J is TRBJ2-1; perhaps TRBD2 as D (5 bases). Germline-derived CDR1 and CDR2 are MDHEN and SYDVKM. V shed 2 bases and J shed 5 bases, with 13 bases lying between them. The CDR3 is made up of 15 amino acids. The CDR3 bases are TGTGCCAGCAGTTTACCTTTGGACGGGAACAATGAGCAGTTCTTC. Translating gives CASSLPLDGNNEQFF.

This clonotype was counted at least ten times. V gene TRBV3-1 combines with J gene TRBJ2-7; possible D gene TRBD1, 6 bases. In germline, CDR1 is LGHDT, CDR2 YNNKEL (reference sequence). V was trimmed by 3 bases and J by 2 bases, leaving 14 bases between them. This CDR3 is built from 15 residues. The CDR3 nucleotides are TGTGCCAGCAGCCAGACCTTACAGGGAACCTACGAGCAGTACTTC. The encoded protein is CASSQTLQGTYEQYF.

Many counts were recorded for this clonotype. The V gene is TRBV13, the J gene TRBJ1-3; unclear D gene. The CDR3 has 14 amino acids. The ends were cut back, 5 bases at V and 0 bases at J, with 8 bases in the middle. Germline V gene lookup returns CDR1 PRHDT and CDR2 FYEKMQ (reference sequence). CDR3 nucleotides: TGTGCCAGCAGCCTTCCTAGCTCTGGAAACACCATATATTTT. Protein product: CASSLPSSGNTIYF.

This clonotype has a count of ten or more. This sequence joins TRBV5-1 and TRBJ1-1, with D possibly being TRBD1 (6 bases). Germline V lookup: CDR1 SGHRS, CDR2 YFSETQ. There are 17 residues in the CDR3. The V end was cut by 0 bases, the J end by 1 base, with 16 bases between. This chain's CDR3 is CASSLGPLQGRNTEAFF. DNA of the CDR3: TGCGCCAGCAGCTTGGGCCCTTTACAGGGTAGGAACACTGAAGCTTTCTTT.

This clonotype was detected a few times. This CDR3 reads CASLNTGELFF. CDR3 coding DNA: TGTGCCAGCCTGAACACCGGGGAGCTGTTTTTT. The rearrangement joins TRBV12-3 or TRBV12-4 to TRBJ2-2; no clear D. The CDR3 is 11 residues long. Trimming shortened V by 8 bases and J by 1 base, and 2 bases separated the two germline ends.

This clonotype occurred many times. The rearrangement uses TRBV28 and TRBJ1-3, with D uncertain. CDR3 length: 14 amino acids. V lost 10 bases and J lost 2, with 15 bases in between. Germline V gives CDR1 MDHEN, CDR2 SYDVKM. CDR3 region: CATRLTLPGNTIYF. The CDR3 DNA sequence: TGTGCCACGCGTCTGACTCTCCCTGGAAACACCATATATTTT.

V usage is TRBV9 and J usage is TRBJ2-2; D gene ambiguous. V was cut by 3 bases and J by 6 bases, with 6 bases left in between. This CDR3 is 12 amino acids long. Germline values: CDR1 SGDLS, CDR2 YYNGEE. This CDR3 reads CASSAWAGELFF. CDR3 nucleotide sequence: TGTGCCAGCAGCGCCTGGGCCGGGGAGCTGTTTTTT.

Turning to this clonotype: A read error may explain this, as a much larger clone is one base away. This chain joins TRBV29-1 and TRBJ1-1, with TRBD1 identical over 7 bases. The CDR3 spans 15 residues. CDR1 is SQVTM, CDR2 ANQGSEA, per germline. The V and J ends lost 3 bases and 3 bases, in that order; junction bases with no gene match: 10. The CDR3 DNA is TGCAGCGTTGAGAGTTCAGGGGGGAAGGACACTGAAGCTTTCTTT. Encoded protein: CSVESSGGKDTEAFF.

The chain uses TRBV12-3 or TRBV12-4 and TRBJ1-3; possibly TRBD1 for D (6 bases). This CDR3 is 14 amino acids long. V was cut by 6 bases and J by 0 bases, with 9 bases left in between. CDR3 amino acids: CASSGGPSGNTIYF. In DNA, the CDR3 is TGTGCCAGCAGCGGGGGGCCCTCTGGAAACACCATATATTTT.

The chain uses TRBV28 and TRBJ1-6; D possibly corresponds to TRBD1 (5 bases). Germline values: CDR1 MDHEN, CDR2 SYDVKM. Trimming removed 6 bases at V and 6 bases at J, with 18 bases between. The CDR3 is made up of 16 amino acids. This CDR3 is CASSVKVWGFNSPLHF. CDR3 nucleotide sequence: TGTGCCAGCAGCGTAAAGGTCTGGGGGTTTAATTCACCCCTCCACTTT.

The CDR3 loop is CASSKSGSGDEQYF. The CDR3 DNA reads TGTGCCAGCAGTAAAAGCGGGAGTGGCGACGAGCAGTACTTC. The chain joins TRBV2 to TRBJ2-7; 8 bases are shared with TRBD2. The CDR3 has 14 amino acids. The germline CDR1 and CDR2 sequences are SNHLY and FYNNEI. Trimming at V came to 5 bases and at J to 5 bases, leaving 8 bases not matched to a gene.

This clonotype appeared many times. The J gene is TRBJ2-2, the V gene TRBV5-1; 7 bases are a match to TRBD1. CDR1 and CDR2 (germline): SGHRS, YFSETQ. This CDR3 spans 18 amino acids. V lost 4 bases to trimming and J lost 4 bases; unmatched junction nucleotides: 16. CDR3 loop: CASSPRDPTGPRTGELFF. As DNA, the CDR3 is TGCGCCAGCAGCCCGCGCGACCCGACAGGGCCCCGCACCGGGGAGCTGTTTTTT.